The entry that follows covers one T cell receptor (beta chain) sequence. Method: immunoSEQ multiplex PCR; TCRdb's copy keeps in-frame clones and lacks some. The sample includes 340,000 or so clones, roughly 84% of them seen just once. The sample originates from a study of blood T cell repertoires in COVID-19. Across the study: Sources were T cells, B-cell-depleted T cells, or PBMCs; the material itself was cDNA or gDNA.

Trimming took off 1 base at V and 1 base at J, with 4 bases between the two ends. The CDR3 contains 14 residues. Germline V gives CDR1 MNHNY, CDR2 SVGAGI (reference sequence). This TCR was sampled from a man in his fifties or sixties with active or convalescent COVID-19. What was sequenced was peripheral blood. The chain has TRBV6-6 and TRBJ2-2, with D hard to call. CDR3 sequence: CASSYYRNTGELFF. The CDR3 DNA is TGTGCCAGCAGTTACTACAGGAACACCGGGGAGCTGTTTTTT.